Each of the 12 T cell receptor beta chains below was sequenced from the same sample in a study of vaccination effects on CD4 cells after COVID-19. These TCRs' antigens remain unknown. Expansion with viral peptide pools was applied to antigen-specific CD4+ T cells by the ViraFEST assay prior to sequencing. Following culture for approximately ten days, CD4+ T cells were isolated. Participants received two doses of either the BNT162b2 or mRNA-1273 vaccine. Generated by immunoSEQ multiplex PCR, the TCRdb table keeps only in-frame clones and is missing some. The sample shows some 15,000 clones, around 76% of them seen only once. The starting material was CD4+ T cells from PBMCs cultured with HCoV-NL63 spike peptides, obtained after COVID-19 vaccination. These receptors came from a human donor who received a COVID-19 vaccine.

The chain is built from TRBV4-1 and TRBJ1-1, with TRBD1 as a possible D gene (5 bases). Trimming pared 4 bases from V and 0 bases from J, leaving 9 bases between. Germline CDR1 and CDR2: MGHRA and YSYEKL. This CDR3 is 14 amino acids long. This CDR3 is CASSPPGVNTEAFF. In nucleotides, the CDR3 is TGCGCCAGCAGCCCTCCGGGGGTGAACACTGAAGCTTTCTTT.

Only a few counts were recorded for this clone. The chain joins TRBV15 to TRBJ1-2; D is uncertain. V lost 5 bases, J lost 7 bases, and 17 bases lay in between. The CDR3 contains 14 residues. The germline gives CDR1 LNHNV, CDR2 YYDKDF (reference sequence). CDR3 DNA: TGTGCCACCAGCGGTCCCAGGAAGGGCAGTGGCTACACCTTC. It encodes CATSGPRKGSGYTF.

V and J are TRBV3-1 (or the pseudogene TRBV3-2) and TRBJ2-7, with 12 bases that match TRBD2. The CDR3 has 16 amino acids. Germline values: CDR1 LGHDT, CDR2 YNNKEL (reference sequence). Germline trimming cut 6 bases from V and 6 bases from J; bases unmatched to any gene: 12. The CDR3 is CASSPHPPGLAGEQYF. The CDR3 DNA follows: TGTGCCAGCAGTCCCCACCCGCCGGGACTAGCGGGCGAGCAGTACTTC.

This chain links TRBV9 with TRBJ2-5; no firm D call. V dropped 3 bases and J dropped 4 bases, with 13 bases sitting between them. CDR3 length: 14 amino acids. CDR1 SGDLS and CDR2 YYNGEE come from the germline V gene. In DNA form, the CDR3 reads TGTGCCAGCAGCGCCCACTCAGTTACAGAGACCCAGTACTTC. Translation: CASSAHSVTETQYF.

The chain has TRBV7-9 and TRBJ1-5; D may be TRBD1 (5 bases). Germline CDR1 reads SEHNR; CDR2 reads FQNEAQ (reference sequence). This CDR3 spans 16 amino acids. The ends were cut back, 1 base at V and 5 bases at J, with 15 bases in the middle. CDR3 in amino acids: CASSLEGSASHQPQHF. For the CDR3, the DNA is TGTGCCAGCAGCTTAGAGGGGAGTGCCTCTCATCAGCCCCAGCATTTT.

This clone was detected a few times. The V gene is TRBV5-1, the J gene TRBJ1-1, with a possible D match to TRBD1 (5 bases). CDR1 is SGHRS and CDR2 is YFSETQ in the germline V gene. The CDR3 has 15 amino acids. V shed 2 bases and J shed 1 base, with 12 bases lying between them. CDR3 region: CASSLAGQGNTEAFF. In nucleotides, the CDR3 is TGCGCCAGCAGCTTAGCCGGTCAGGGGAACACTGAAGCTTTCTTT.

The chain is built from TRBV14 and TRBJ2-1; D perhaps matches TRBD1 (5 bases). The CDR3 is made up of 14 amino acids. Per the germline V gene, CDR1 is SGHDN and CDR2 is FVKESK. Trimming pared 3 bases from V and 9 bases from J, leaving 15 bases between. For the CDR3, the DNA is TGTGCCAGCAGCCAGAGGAACGGGCAGGGTGAGCAGTTCTTC. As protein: CASSQRNGQGEQFF.

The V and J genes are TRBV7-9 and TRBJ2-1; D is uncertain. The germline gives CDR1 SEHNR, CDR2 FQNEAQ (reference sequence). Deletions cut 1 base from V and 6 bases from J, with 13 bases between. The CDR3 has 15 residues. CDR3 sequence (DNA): TGTGCCAGCAGCTTAGTCGGGCACACACGCAATGAGCAGTTCTTC. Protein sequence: CASSLVGHTRNEQFF. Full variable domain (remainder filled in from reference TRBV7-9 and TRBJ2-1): DTGVSQNPRHKITKRGQNVTFRCDPISEHNRLYWYRQTLGQGPEFLTYFQNEAQLEKSRLLSDRFSAERPKGSFSTLEIQRTEQGDSAMYLCASSLVGHTRNEQFFGPGTRLTVL.

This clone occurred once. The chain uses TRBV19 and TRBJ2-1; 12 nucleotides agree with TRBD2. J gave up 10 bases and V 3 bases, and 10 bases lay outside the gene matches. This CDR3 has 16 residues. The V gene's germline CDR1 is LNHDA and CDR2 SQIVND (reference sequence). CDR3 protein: CASSIRGGLAGLEQFF. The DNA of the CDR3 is TGTGCCAGTAGTATCAGGGGGGGACTAGCGGGTCTAGAGCAGTTCTTC.

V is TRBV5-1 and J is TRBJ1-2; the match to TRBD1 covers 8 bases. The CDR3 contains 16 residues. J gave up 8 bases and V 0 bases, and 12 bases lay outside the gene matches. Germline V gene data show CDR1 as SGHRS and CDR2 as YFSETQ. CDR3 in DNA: TGCGCCAGCAGCTTGGACAGGGGGACCGGTAGAGAAGGCTACACCTTC. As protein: CASSLDRGTGREGYTF.

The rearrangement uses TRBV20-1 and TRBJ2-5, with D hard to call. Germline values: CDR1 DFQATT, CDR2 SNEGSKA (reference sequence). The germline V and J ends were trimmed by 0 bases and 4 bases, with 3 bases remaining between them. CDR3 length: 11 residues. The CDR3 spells CSAREAETQYF. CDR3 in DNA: TGCAGTGCTAGAGAAGCAGAGACCCAGTACTTC.

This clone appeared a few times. The CDR3 nucleotides are TGTGCCAGCAGCCAACTCCGGGAGCTGTTTTTT. This codes for CASSQLRELFF. This chain links TRBV3-1 (or the pseudogene TRBV3-2) with TRBJ2-2; no reliable D call. V shed 2 bases and J shed 9 bases, with 4 bases lying between them. CDR3 length: 11 amino acids. Germline CDR1 and CDR2: LGHDT and YNNKEL (reference sequence).